These 18 T cell receptor beta chains came from one sample sequenced in a study of blood T cell repertoires in COVID-19. TCRdb's copy holds only in-frame clones and misses some; the assay was immunoSEQ multiplex PCR. This table holds roughly 300,000 clones, approximately 90% found once. The sample consisted of peripheral blood. The receptors come from a woman aged 25 to 39 with COVID-19, enrolled during active disease.

This chain links TRBV30 with TRBJ1-1; possible D gene TRBD1, 5 bases. The germline CDR1 and CDR2 sequences are GTSNPN and SVGIG (reference sequence). This CDR3 contains 11 residues. V dropped 4 bases and J dropped 6 bases, with 9 bases sitting between them. The CDR3: CAWIGRAEAFF. In DNA, the CDR3 is TGTGCCTGGATCGGCAGGGCTGAAGCTTTCTTT. Full variable domain (missing parts from reference TRBV30 and TRBJ1-1): SQTIHQWPATLVQPVGSPLSLECTVEGTSNPNLYWYRQAAGRGLQLLFYSVGIGQISSEVPQNLSASRPQDRQFILSSKKLLLSDSGFYLCAWIGRAEAFFGQGTRLTVV.

The chain combines TRBV6-6 with TRBJ2-2; 8 bases map to TRBD1. After removal of 4 bases from V and 6 bases from J, the junction contained 10 bases not matched to a gene. The CDR3 is 16 amino acids. Germline CDR1 reads MNHNY; CDR2 reads SVGAGI (reference sequence). The DNA for the CDR3 is TGTGCCAGCAGTTCCCCGAGACAGGGGATAGCCGGGGAGCTGTTTTTT. Translated, it gives CASSSPRQGIAGELFF.

The CDR3 DNA reads TGTGCCTGGAGCCCCGGCCTTCATGCGCGGGAGCAGTTCTTC. Its translation is CAWSPGLHAREQFF. The chain employs TRBV30 and TRBJ2-1; D is ambiguous. CDR3 length: 14 residues. V lost 3 bases, J lost 10 bases, and 19 bases lay in between. Germline V gene sequence: CDR1 GTSNPN, CDR2 SVGIG (reference sequence).

The rearrangement joins TRBV7-9 to TRBJ2-1, with 8 bases aligning to TRBD2. In germline, CDR1 is SEHNR, CDR2 FQNEAQ (reference sequence). CDR3 size: 15 residues. V was pared by 1 base and J by 8 bases, with 7 bases of the junction left unmatched. The DNA for the CDR3 is TGTGCCAGCAGCTTAGGGTTGGCGGGAGGCGATGAGCAGTTCTTC. Translating gives CASSLGLAGGDEQFF.

The chain recombines TRBV7-9 with TRBJ1-1, with D unresolved. Trimming left V 3 bases short and J 8 bases short, with 10 bases between. The CDR3 has 12 residues. Germline loops: CDR1 SEHNR, CDR2 FQNEAQ (reference sequence). For the CDR3, the DNA is TGTGCCAGCAGCTTCGGGAAAGGAGAAGCTTTCTTT. This gives the protein CASSFGKGEAFF. Based on the CDR3 plus reference TRBV7-9 and TRBJ1-1, the full variable domain is DTGVSQNPRHKITKRGQNVTFRCDPISEHNRLYWYRQTLGQGPEFLTYFQNEAQLEKSRLLSDRFSAERPKGSFSTLEIQRTEQGDSAMYLCASSFGKGEAFFGQGTRLTVV.

V is TRBV30 and J is TRBJ1-1, with a tentative D call TRBD1 (5 bases). V was clipped by 4 bases and J by 11 bases, with 20 bases between them. The CDR3 has 13 residues. Germline V gene sequence: CDR1 GTSNPN, CDR2 SVGIG (reference sequence). The CDR3 coding sequence is TGTGCCTGGAACTCCGAAGACAGCCCGGGTGCTTTCTTT. This codes for CAWNSEDSPGAFF.

V usage is TRBV5-4 and J usage is TRBJ2-7; 16 bases match TRBD2. With 4 bases clipped from V and 7 bases from J, the junction kept 8 bases outside the gene matches. Germline CDR1 reads SGHNT; CDR2 reads YYREEE (reference sequence). This CDR3 has 16 residues. CDR3 coding DNA: TGTGCCAGCAGCGCCGGGACTAGCGGGAGGGCGGGGGAGCAGTACTTC. Protein: CASSAGTSGRAGEQYF.

The chain links TRBV12-5 to TRBJ2-6, with TRBD1 matching 8 bases. V gave up 6 bases and J gave up 1 base; unmatched junction bases: 5. The V gene's germline CDR1 is LGHNT and CDR2 FRNRAP. The CDR3 extends over 16 amino acids. CDR3 protein: CASGPGGASGANVLTF. In nucleotides, the CDR3 is TGTGCTAGTGGCCCAGGGGGCGCATCTGGGGCCAACGTCCTGACTTTC. Full variable domain (rest looked up from reference TRBV12-5 and TRBJ2-6): DARVTQTPRHKVTEMGQEVTMRCQPILGHNTVFWYRQTMMQGLELLAYFRNRAPLDDSGMPKDRFSAEMPDATLATLKIQPSEPRDSAVYFCASGPGGASGANVLTFGAGSRLTVL.

This rearrangement joins TRBV2 to TRBJ2-7, with 7 bases matching TRBD1. Per germline, CDR1 SNHLY and CDR2 FYNNEI. V dropped 6 bases and J dropped 0; count of bases not matched to a gene: 8. The CDR3 length is 15 residues. CDR3 protein: CASRTGASSSYEQYF. In DNA, the CDR3 is TGTGCCAGCAGAACAGGGGCCTCAAGCTCCTACGAGCAGTACTTC.

V is TRBV12-3 or TRBV12-4 and J is TRBJ1-1; D call uncertain. The CDR3 sequence is 13 residues long. V was clipped by 4 bases and J by 4 bases, with 10 bases between them. The CDR3 DNA follows: TGTGCCAGCAGTTCCTTTGGGAGCACTGAAGCTTTCTTT. Protein: CASSSFGSTEAFF.

The V gene is TRBV15, the J gene TRBJ2-3, with TRBD1 as a possible D gene (5 bases). Germline V gives CDR1 LNHNV, CDR2 YYDKDF (reference sequence). The V gene lost 4 bases and the J gene lost 3 bases, with 14 bases spanning the gap. The CDR3 runs to 15 residues. The CDR3 sequence: CATSTTRKGTDTQYF. CDR3 in DNA: TGTGCCACCAGCACGACCCGAAAGGGGACAGATACGCAGTATTTT.

The chain has TRBV6-5 and TRBJ2-2; D unclear. This CDR3 is 13 amino acids long. Germline CDR1 reads MNHEY; CDR2 reads SVGAGI. V lost 10 bases to trimming and J lost 0 bases, with 9 bases between them. CDR3 loop: CATSLANTGELFF. The CDR3 region has the DNA TGTGCCACCTCCCTAGCGAACACCGGGGAGCTGTTTTTT.

The V gene is TRBV5-1, the J gene TRBJ2-2, with 13 bases fitting TRBD2. The V gene's germline CDR1 is SGHRS and CDR2 YFSETQ. Trimming removed 7 bases from V and 7 bases from J; junction bases left unmatched: 7. This CDR3 comprises 15 residues. This CDR3 is CASHRTSGSIGELFF. In DNA, the CDR3 is TGCGCCAGCCATCGGACTAGCGGGAGTATCGGGGAGCTGTTTTTT.

This sequence joins TRBV6-4 and TRBJ2-1; 10 bases agree with TRBD1. V lost 4 bases, J lost 6 bases, and 6 bases stayed unmatched. The length of the CDR3 is 15 residues. CDR1 is MRHNA, CDR2 SNTAGT, per germline. The CDR3 nucleotides read TGTGCCAGCAGTGTTGAGGGACAGGGGTTCAATGAGCAGTTCTTC. This encodes CASSVEGQGFNEQFF.

In nucleotides, the CDR3 is TGTGCCAGCAGCCACGTGGGGGGGTCCTACAATGAGCAGTTCTTC. Residues: CASSHVGGSYNEQFF. The chain recombines TRBV9 with TRBJ2-1, with TRBD2 identical over 7 bases. Germline CDR1 is SGDLS and CDR2 is YYNGEE. The CDR3 has 15 residues. Trimming took 4 bases from V and 1 from J; bases not matched to a gene: 5. Full variable domain (missing parts from reference TRBV9 and TRBJ2-1): DSGVTQTPKHLITATGQRVTLRCSPRSGDLSVYWYQQSLDQGLQFLIQYYNGEERAKGNILERFSAQQFPDLHSELNLSSLELGDSALYFCASSHVGGSYNEQFFGPGTRLTVL.

V usage is TRBV7-9 and J usage is TRBJ2-1; 8 bases match TRBD2. Losses at the gene ends were 3 bases for V and 2 bases for J; bases not matched to a gene: 3. Germline V gene sequence: CDR1 SEHNR, CDR2 FQNEAQ (reference sequence). CDR3 length: 15 amino acids. The CDR3 DNA is TGTGCCAGCAGCTTTGGAGCGGGAGCCTACAATGAGCAGTTCTTC. Encoded protein: CASSFGAGAYNEQFF.

V and J are TRBV2 and TRBJ2-7; 10 bases are shared with TRBD2. V lost 3 bases and J lost 6; bases outside the gene matches: 8. The CDR3 sequence is 15 residues long. CDR1 is SNHLY and CDR2 is FYNNEI in the germline V gene. This chain's CDR3 is CASSDFLAGVGEQYF. CDR3 bases: TGTGCCAGCAGTGATTTCCTAGCGGGAGTAGGCGAGCAGTACTTC.

The chain carries TRBV2 and TRBJ2-7; tentatively, D is TRBD2 (5 bases). This CDR3 is 15 amino acids long. The germline gives CDR1 SNHLY, CDR2 FYNNEI. Trimming took off 2 bases at V and 4 bases at J, with 15 bases between the two ends. CDR3: CASSESPSRPYEQYF. The CDR3 bases are TGTGCCAGCAGTGAATCCCCTAGCAGACCTTACGAGCAGTACTTC.